These T cell receptor beta chains were read from a single sample in a study of T-cell memory formation after mild COVID-19. TCRdb ran MiXCR on the 5' RACE reads and lists one entry per CDR3 protein. The repertoire holds around 29,000 distinct CDR3 sequences, with 15% to 20% as singletons. The sample comprised PBMCs or a T cell subset sorted from them (not recorded which). These receptors all stem from an adult who had mild COVID-19 (a few samples of this study predate the infection). Cell type and time point are not known. Both conserved end residues are part of each CDR3. The order of the fields is D gene, J gene, V gene, clone size, CDR3 DNA, CDR3 protein. A D gene is named only where the DNA matches it firmly. Expanded clones are given a class, and other clones once, few, many or no size at all.

d_call: .; j_call: TRBJ1-1; v_call: TRBV5-8; clone_size: many; cdr3_nt: TGTGCCAGCAGCCCGCGACAGAGTGGAGGAGCTTTCTTT; cdr3_aa: CASSPRQSGGAFF
d_call: .; j_call: TRBJ2-7; v_call: TRBV12-3/TRBV12-4; clone_size: many; cdr3_nt: TGTGCCAGCAGTTTGGGGCCTGCGGGGATCTACGAGCAGTACTTC; cdr3_aa: CASSLGPAGIYEQYF
d_call: TRBD2; j_call: TRBJ2-7; v_call: TRBV28; clone_size: many; cdr3_nt: TGTGCCAGCAGTCAGCCAGGACTAGCGTGGGAGCAGTACTTC; cdr3_aa: CASSQPGLAWEQYF
d_call: TRBD2; j_call: TRBJ2-3; v_call: TRBV15; clone_size: .; cdr3_nt: TGTGCCACCAGCAGAGCTAGCGGGAGGAGCGGGGATACGCAGTATTTT; cdr3_aa: CATSRASGRSGDTQYF
d_call: TRBD2; j_call: TRBJ2-1; v_call: TRBV3-1; clone_size: few; cdr3_nt: TGTGCCAGCAGCCCCTTGGCGGGAGTAACCTACAATGAGCAGTTCTTC; cdr3_aa: CASSPLAGVTYNEQFF
d_call: .; j_call: TRBJ2-1; v_call: TRBV4-2; clone_size: many; cdr3_nt: TGTGCCAGCAGCCAAGCTCAAGGCAATGAGCAGTTCTTC; cdr3_aa: CASSQAQGNEQFF
d_call: TRBD1; j_call: TRBJ1-1; v_call: TRBV7-2; clone_size: many; cdr3_nt: TGTGCCAGCAGCCCAGGGGGGGGCGGATTCGCTGAAGCTTTCTTT; cdr3_aa: CASSPGGGGFAEAFF
d_call: .; j_call: TRBJ2-1; v_call: TRBV12-3/TRBV12-4; clone_size: few; cdr3_nt: TGTGCCAGCACCCGAGGAGGGGCCCCCTCCTACAATGAGCAGTTCTTC; cdr3_aa: CASTRGGAPSYNEQFF
d_call: .; j_call: TRBJ2-7; v_call: TRBV5-1; clone_size: many; cdr3_nt: TGCGCCAGCAGCTACGGAGACTCCTACGAGCAGTACTTC; cdr3_aa: CASSYGDSYEQYF
d_call: TRBD1; j_call: TRBJ1-3; v_call: TRBV12-3/TRBV12-4; clone_size: many; cdr3_nt: TGTGCCAGCAGTCCCGGGACAGGGGCCATTCATAGCTCTGGAAACACCATATATTTT; cdr3_aa: CASSPGTGAIHSSGNTIYF
d_call: .; j_call: TRBJ2-3; v_call: TRBV19; clone_size: many; cdr3_nt: TGTGCCAGTAGTATAGCCGGCGTCATAGGGACGTATTTT; cdr3_aa: CASSIAGVIGTYF
d_call: TRBD2; j_call: TRBJ2-5; v_call: TRBV7-9; clone_size: many; cdr3_nt: TGTGCCAGCAGCTTAAGCGGGAGAATAGGAGAGACCCAGTACTTC; cdr3_aa: CASSLSGRIGETQYF
d_call: TRBD1; j_call: TRBJ1-2; v_call: TRBV12-3/TRBV12-4; clone_size: .; cdr3_nt: TGTGCCAGCACTGACAGGGGGAACTATGGCTACACCTTC; cdr3_aa: CASTDRGNYGYTF
d_call: TRBD1; j_call: TRBJ1-5; v_call: TRBV20-1; clone_size: many; cdr3_nt: TGCAGTGCTAGAGACAGGGGGATATATAGCAATCAGCCCCAGCATTTT; cdr3_aa: CSARDRGIYSNQPQHF
d_call: .; j_call: TRBJ2-2; v_call: TRBV7-7; clone_size: .; cdr3_nt: TGTGCTAGCAGCTTAGGGGCGCGGGGGCCCACCGGGGAGCTGTTTTTT; cdr3_aa: CASSLGARGPTGELFF
d_call: TRBD1; j_call: TRBJ1-1; v_call: TRBV13; clone_size: .; cdr3_nt: TGTGCCAGCAGCATTAGGACAGGGGAGAACACTGAAGCTTTCTTT; cdr3_aa: CASSIRTGENTEAFF
d_call: .; j_call: TRBJ2-1; v_call: TRBV12-3/TRBV12-4; clone_size: many; cdr3_nt: TGTGCCAGCACCCTCGGGACTTCTAATGAGCAGTTCTTC; cdr3_aa: CASTLGTSNEQFF
d_call: .; j_call: TRBJ2-1; v_call: TRBV11-1; clone_size: many; cdr3_nt: TGTGCCAGCACCGCCAGGGTCGTCCGTGAGCAGTTCTTC; cdr3_aa: CASTARVVREQFF
d_call: TRBD2; j_call: TRBJ2-1; v_call: TRBV28; clone_size: many; cdr3_nt: TGTGCCAGCACCCTAGCGGGGGTCAGTAATGAGCAGTTCTTC; cdr3_aa: CASTLAGVSNEQFF
d_call: .; j_call: TRBJ1-1; v_call: TRBV7-9; clone_size: .; cdr3_nt: TGTGCCAGCAGCTCCCCAAGGCAGGGGCTCGGTGAAGCTTTCTTT; cdr3_aa: CASSSPRQGLGEAFF
d_call: .; j_call: TRBJ1-3; v_call: TRBV9; clone_size: .; cdr3_nt: TGTGCCAGCAGCCCGGAGGGTTTCACTGGAAACACCATATATTTT; cdr3_aa: CASSPEGFTGNTIYF
d_call: .; j_call: TRBJ1-5; v_call: TRBV7-9; clone_size: .; cdr3_nt: TGTGCCAGCAGCTTTAACACCAATCAGCCCCAGCATTTT; cdr3_aa: CASSFNTNQPQHF
d_call: .; j_call: TRBJ1-4; v_call: TRBV3-1; clone_size: many; cdr3_nt: TGTGCCAGCAGCCCGGGACGTCTACGGGGTGAAAAACTGTTTTTT; cdr3_aa: CASSPGRLRGEKLFF